A single sample gave rise to the 30 T cell receptor beta chains below, sequenced in a study of graft-versus-host responses after intestinal transplantation. This table comes from immunoSEQ multiplex PCR, and its TCRdb copy is limited to in-frame clones, with some not included. This sample has approximately 63,000 clones; around 90% occur once, and the top ten carry about 1.6%. Graft tissue processing released intraepithelial and lamina propria lymphocytes. The source material was ileum tissue, sampled 350 to 400 days after transplant. The receptors come from a human patient who received an intestinal transplant, so some T cells may come from the graft donor.

CDR3 region: CASSPLGFGEVGGYTF. The CDR3 nucleotides read TGTGCCAGCAGCCCCCTCGGGTTCGGGGAGGTTGGTGGCTACACCTTC. This chain uses TRBV9 with TRBJ1-2; D remains unclear. Germline CDR1 SGDLS, CDR2 YYNGEE. V dropped 4 bases and J dropped 7 bases, with 23 bases sitting between them. The CDR3 totals 16 residues.

The V gene is TRBV6-5, the J gene TRBJ1-3, with D possibly being TRBD1 (5 bases). Trimming cost V 8 bases and J 4 bases, with 12 bases left between them. The CDR3 sequence is 13 residues long. Germline V gene data show CDR1 as MNHEY and CDR2 as SVGAGI. CDR3 loop: CASGPDKGNTIYF. Here the CDR3 DNA reads TGTGCCAGCGGACCGGACAAGGGAAACACCATATATTTT.

Written as DNA, the CDR3 is TGCAGCGGGCAGGGGACAGGGGGCACTGAAGCTTTCTTT. Protein sequence: CSGQGTGGTEAFF. The genes are TRBV29-1 and TRBJ1-1; TRBD1 matches 11 bases. This CDR3 has 13 residues. With V trimmed by 7 bases and J by 4 bases, 5 bases remained unmatched. Germline V gives CDR1 SQVTM, CDR2 ANQGSEA.

J is TRBJ2-3 and V is TRBV6-1, with TRBD2 matching over 10 bases. The J segment lost 5 bases and the V segment lost 4 bases, leaving 9 bases of the junction unmatched. The CDR3 spans 16 residues. Germline V gene data show CDR1 as MNHNS and CDR2 as SASEGT. CDR3 coding DNA: TGTGCCAGCAGTGTAATAATAGCGGGAGGCGGAGATACGCAGTATTTT. It specifies CASSVIIAGGGDTQYF.

This clone came up once. This chain links TRBV9 with TRBJ2-7; no reliable D call. Germline lookup yields CDR1 SGDLS and CDR2 YYNGEE. This CDR3 has 15 amino acids. V dropped 2 bases and J dropped 3 bases, with 15 bases sitting between them. Written as DNA, the CDR3 is TGTGCCAGCAGCGTTAGCCCTAGTTTGGGCTACGAGCAGTACTTC. Translating it yields CASSVSPSLGYEQYF.

This sequence joins TRBV5-1 and TRBJ2-3, with D uncertain. The V gene's germline CDR1 is SGHRS and CDR2 YFSETQ. V lost 3 bases, J lost 1 base, and 3 bases lay in between. The CDR3 contains 12 residues. In DNA, the CDR3 is TGCGCCAGCAGCTGGGGCACAGATACGCAGTATTTT. Amino acids: CASSWGTDTQYF.

The gene calls are TRBV6-5 and TRBJ1-1; TRBD1 matches at 8 bases. There are 15 residues in the CDR3. The trim removed 0 bases at V and 5 bases at J, leaving 5 bases unmatched. The germline V gene encodes CDR1 MNHEY and CDR2 SVGAGI. CDR3 sequence: CASSYSPGGATEAFF. In DNA form, the CDR3 reads TGTGCCAGCAGTTACTCCCCAGGGGGCGCGACTGAAGCTTTCTTT.

The chain couples TRBV15 to TRBJ1-2, with D perhaps matching TRBD1 (5 bases). In germline, CDR1 is LNHNV, CDR2 YYDKDF (reference sequence). V shed 8 bases and J shed 0 bases, with 16 bases lying between them. The CDR3 has 15 residues. CDR3 residues: CATVGEGPPNYGYTF. For the CDR3, the DNA is TGTGCCACCGTTGGGGAGGGGCCCCCTAACTATGGCTACACCTTC.

This sequence joins TRBV27 and TRBJ2-3; TRBD2 aligns across 14 bases. This CDR3 spans 19 amino acids. Germline assignment: CDR1 MNHEY and CDR2 SMNVEV (reference sequence). V dropped 0 bases and J dropped 1; count of bases not matched to a gene: 6. The DNA of the CDR3 is TGTGCCAGCAGTTTATCGCTGATGGGACTAGCGGGAGGCACAGATACGCAGTATTTT. As protein: CASSLSLMGLAGGTDTQYF.

The V call is TRBV4-1, the J call TRBJ2-7; TRBD2 might be the D (5 bases). The germline V gene encodes CDR1 MGHRA and CDR2 YSYEKL. CDR3 size: 15 residues. Trimming stripped 1 base from V and 2 bases from J, with 12 bases between. DNA of the CDR3: TGCGCCAGCAGCCAAGCTTGGGCTAGCCCCTACGAGCAGTACTTC. This codes for CASSQAWASPYEQYF.

This chain links TRBV12-5 with TRBJ1-1, with 8 nucleotides matching TRBD1. Germline V lookup: CDR1 LGHNT, CDR2 FRNRAP. The CDR3 has 13 amino acids. The trim removed 1 base at V and 5 bases at J, leaving 0 bases unmatched. CDR3 DNA sequence: TGTGCTAGTGGTTTGGACAGGGGGACTGAAGCTTTCTTT. The encoded protein is CASGLDRGTEAFF.

This clone showed up just once. The V and J genes are TRBV28 and TRBJ2-7; D possibly corresponds to TRBD2 (5 bases). CDR3 size: 12 residues. The germline CDR1 and CDR2 sequences are MDHEN and SYDVKM. Deletions cut 3 bases from V and 5 bases from J, with 8 bases between. In nucleotides, the CDR3 is TGTGCCAGCAGTTTCGGGGTGAACGAGCAGTACTTC. Protein: CASSFGVNEQYF.

This chain uses TRBV9 with TRBJ2-5; 12 bases fit TRBD1. Germline CDR1 reads SGDLS; CDR2 reads YYNGEE. This CDR3 is built from 14 residues. Germline trimming cut 3 bases from V and 6 bases from J; bases unmatched to any gene: 3. In nucleotides, the CDR3 is TGTGCCAGCAGCGCCGGGACAGGGGGCCAGACCCAGTACTTC. Translated: CASSAGTGGQTQYF.

On this clone: Other DNA sequences from this sample encode an identical CDR3 as well. The V and J genes are TRBV4-1 and TRBJ2-7; 9 bases line up with TRBD2. Germline loops: CDR1 MGHRA, CDR2 YSYEKL. CDR3 length: 15 amino acids. After removal of 5 bases from V and 5 bases from J, the junction contained 10 bases not matched to a gene. The CDR3 reads CASSSLAGAVNEQYF. The CDR3 coding sequence is TGCGCCAGCAGCTCTTTAGCGGGAGCGGTGAACGAGCAGTACTTC.

Written as DNA, the CDR3 is TGTGCCAGCAGTGAAGAGCGCTCCTACGAGCAGTACTTC. This codes for CASSEERSYEQYF. The rearrangement uses TRBV2 and TRBJ2-7; D is undetermined. Per germline, CDR1 SNHLY and CDR2 FYNNEI. This CDR3 is 13 amino acids long. Trimming cost V 1 base and J 0 bases, with 4 bases left between them.

The chain is built from TRBV4-1 and TRBJ1-4, with 8 bases aligning to TRBD1. Looked up from germline, CDR1 is MGHRA and CDR2 is YSYEKL. CDR3 length: 15 amino acids. V lost 4 bases, J lost 8 bases, and 9 bases stayed unmatched. CDR3 sequence reads: CASSLDREGEEKLFF. DNA for the CDR3: TGCGCCAGCAGCCTGGACAGGGAAGGCGAGGAAAAACTGTTTTTT.

The V call is TRBV9, the J call TRBJ1-2; 9 bases agree with TRBD1. The germline gives CDR1 SGDLS, CDR2 YYNGEE. V dropped 0 bases and J dropped 0; count of bases not matched to a gene: 3. The CDR3 is made up of 16 amino acids. CDR3 nucleotides: TGTGCCAGCAGCGTAGAATGGACAGGGGCTAACTATGGCTACACCTTC. Translation: CASSVEWTGANYGYTF.

The rearrangement joins TRBV4-2 to TRBJ1-2; TRBD1 aligns across 7 bases. Germline CDR1 reads LGHNA; CDR2 reads YNFKEQ. The CDR3 has 16 amino acids. V lost 1 base, J lost 1 base, and 6 bases stayed unmatched. CDR3 in DNA: TGTGCCAGCAGCCAAGGCGAGGGGGCAGTTAACTATGGCTACACCTTC. Amino acids: CASSQGEGAVNYGYTF.

The V and J genes are TRBV10-2 and TRBJ1-2; D unresolved. This CDR3 has 14 residues. Per germline, CDR1 WSHSY and CDR2 SAAADI. Trimming shortened V by 2 bases and J by 8 bases, and 15 bases separated the two germline ends. In DNA, the CDR3 is TGCGCCAGCAGTGAGATAGGGCAGAGAGGAGGCTACACCTTC. Protein sequence: CASSEIGQRGGYTF.

The J gene is TRBJ2-3, the V gene TRBV10-1, with TRBD2 matching over 7 bases. This CDR3 region has 13 residues. Per the germline V gene, CDR1 is WNHNN and CDR2 is SYGVQD (reference sequence). V trimming: 8 bases; J trimming: 2 bases; junction bases outside the gene matches: 4. For the CDR3, the DNA is TGCGCCAGCGCCGGGGGGTTCACAGATACGCAGTATTTT. Translated, it gives CASAGGFTDTQYF.

The rearrangement joins TRBV14 to TRBJ1-1, with D possibly TRBD1 on 5 matching bases. Germline-derived CDR1 and CDR2 are SGHDN and FVKESK. V lost 4 bases, J lost 4 bases, and 16 bases lay in between. This CDR3 is built from 15 residues. The chain's CDR3 is CASSPSLDSATEAFF. The DNA for the CDR3 is TGTGCCAGCAGCCCATCTCTTGACAGTGCCACTGAAGCTTTCTTT.

The V and J genes are TRBV29-1 and TRBJ2-5; D is unclear. V lost 3 bases, J lost 2 bases, and 7 bases lay in between. CDR1 SQVTM and CDR2 ANQGSEA come from the germline V gene. CDR3 length: 12 amino acids. DNA for the CDR3: TGCAGCGTTGACATAAATCAAGAGACCCAGTACTTC. Translated: CSVDINQETQYF.

V usage is TRBV29-1 and J usage is TRBJ2-5; a weak D match, TRBD1 (7 bases). V gave up 4 bases and J gave up 5 bases, with 11 bases separating them. CDR3 length: 12 amino acids. Germline V gives CDR1 SQVTM, CDR2 ANQGSEA. This CDR3 is CSVAAGGETQYF. In DNA, the CDR3 is TGCAGCGTTGCGGCAGGGGGGGAGACCCAGTACTTC.

V usage is TRBV7-9 and J usage is TRBJ1-2, with 11 bases that match TRBD1. Trimming removed 5 bases from V and 2 bases from J; junction bases left unmatched: 7. The CDR3 covers 16 residues. Germline V CDR1 and CDR2: SEHNR, FQNEAQ (reference sequence). CDR3: CASSARGDRGNYGYTF. The CDR3, as DNA: TGTGCCAGCAGCGCCCGAGGGGACAGGGGGAACTATGGCTACACCTTC.

Only one count was recorded for this clone. V usage is TRBV10-3 and J usage is TRBJ2-2; D might be TRBD1 or TRBD2, each matching 5 bases. Germline V gene data show CDR1 as ENHRY and CDR2 as SYGVKD. This CDR3 has 15 residues. V dropped 4 bases and J dropped 0 bases, with 9 bases sitting between them. The CDR3 is CAISARDANTGELFF. The CDR3 coding sequence is TGTGCCATCAGTGCTCGGGACGCGAACACCGGGGAGCTGTTTTTT.

V is TRBV6-1 and J is TRBJ1-5; weak D call: TRBD1 (6 bases). Trimming removed 7 bases at V and 0 bases at J, with 13 bases between. CDR3 length equals 15 residues. The germline V gene has CDR1 MNHNS and CDR2 SASEGT. CDR3 DNA sequence: TGTGCCAGCAAACAGGGACTGAATAGCAATCAGCCCCAGCATTTT. It specifies CASKQGLNSNQPQHF.

CDR3 in amino acids: CASSFPSTQQGKAYEQYF. DNA for the CDR3: TGTGCCAGCAGTTTCCCCTCTACCCAACAGGGGAAGGCCTACGAGCAGTACTTC. The J gene is TRBJ2-7, the V gene TRBV28; 7 bases line up with TRBD1. The CDR3 spans 18 residues. Germline V CDR1 and CDR2: MDHEN, SYDVKM. Losses at the gene ends were 3 bases for V and 2 bases for J; bases not matched to a gene: 16. Looking up the rest from reference TRBV28 and TRBJ2-7 gives the full variable domain: DVKVTQSSRYLVKRTGEKVFLECVQDMDHENMFWYRQDPGLGLRLIYFSYDVKMKEKGDIPEGYSVSREKKERFSLILESASTNQTSMYLCASSFPSTQQGKAYEQYFGPGTRLTVT.

This clone showed up just a few times. This chain uses TRBV2 with TRBJ1-5, with 7 bases fitting TRBD1. The CDR3 extends over 14 amino acids. The V gene end was trimmed by 5 bases and the J gene end by 5 bases; junction bases not matched to a gene: 6. Germline V gene data show CDR1 as SNHLY and CDR2 as FYNNEI. This CDR3 reads CASSQGGGYQPQHF. Here the CDR3 DNA reads TGTGCCAGCAGTCAGGGGGGGGGATATCAGCCCCAGCATTTT.

V usage is TRBV9 and J usage is TRBJ1-6; no reliable D call. The CDR3 spans 13 residues. The V gene lost 3 bases and the J gene lost 7 bases, with 8 bases spanning the gap. CDR1 and CDR2 (germline): SGDLS, YYNGEE. The CDR3 DNA sequence: TGTGCCAGCAGCGACACACAGAATTCACCCCTCCACTTT. Translated, it gives CASSDTQNSPLHF.

The rearrangement joins TRBV9 to TRBJ2-5; D perhaps matches TRBD1 (6 bases). The CDR3 consists of 13 residues. The V and J ends lost 3 bases and 5 bases respectively, with 11 bases between them. Germline CDR1 and CDR2: SGDLS and YYNGEE. As DNA, the CDR3 is TGTGCCAGCAGCGAGACAGGCAGCGAGACCCAGTACTTC. This translates into CASSETGSETQYF. Variable domain in full (rest from reference TRBV9 and TRBJ2-5): DSGVTQTPKHLITATGQRVTLRCSPRSGDLSVYWYQQSLDQGLQFLIQYYNGEERAKGNILERFSAQQFPDLHSELNLSSLELGDSALYFCASSETGSETQYFGPGTRLLVL.